This TCR beta chain derives from a study of blood T cell repertoires in COVID-19. Study-wide context: The samples span acute and convalescent COVID-19 from the United States, Italy and Spain. Nucleic acid was either cDNA or gDNA, and it came from T cells, B-cell-depleted T cells, or PBMCs.

Source study methods: Researchers report that nucleated cell counts were estimated from reference gene primer amplification. Data came from immunoSEQ multiplex PCR; TCRdb stores just in-frame clones and leaves some out. The V and J calls and clone size come from that table; D and trimming were worked out from the DNA. Among 200,000 to 300,000 clones listed, approximately 80% were seen once. V lost 1 base, J lost 3 bases, and 6 bases stayed unmatched. Germline V gives CDR1 ENHRY, CDR2 SYGVKD. This CDR3 has 18 residues. This receptor was identified in a woman aged 60 to 75 with active or convalescent COVID-19. This chain uses TRBV10-3 with TRBJ2-2, with TRBD1 matching 12 bases. The sample consisted of peripheral blood. CDR3 nucleotide sequence: TGTGCCATCAGTGAGTTTCCGGGACAGGGGGCCGACACCGGGGAGCTGTTTTTT. Amino acid sequence: CAISEFPGQGADTGELFF.